Following are 17 T cell receptor beta chains from one sample sequenced in a study of blood T cell repertoires in COVID-19. Profiling relied on immunoSEQ multiplex PCR, and the TCRdb table lists in-frame clones only, not all of them. Of about 100,000 clones listed, 85% are singletons. The sample comprised peripheral blood. The receptor set was obtained from a woman in her sixties or seventies with active or convalescent COVID-19.

In its sample, this clone was seen once. CDR3 DNA sequence: TGTGCCAGCAGCTTATCCCCGGGGGCTGGAAACACCATATATTTT. The encoded protein is CASSLSPGAGNTIYF. The chain links TRBV7-2 to TRBJ1-3; TRBD1 might be the D (5 bases). The CDR3 spans 15 residues. The germline V and J ends were trimmed by 2 bases and 2 bases, with 10 bases remaining between them. Germline V gene lookup returns CDR1 SGHTA and CDR2 FQGNSA.

The chain has TRBV7-2 and TRBJ2-5; 7 positions match TRBD2. The CDR3 spans 14 residues. Germline V gives CDR1 SGHTA, CDR2 FQGNSA. The ends lost 7 bases at V and 5 bases at J; junction bases unmatched: 10. The CDR3 protein is CASTLSLGGETQYF. CDR3 sequence (DNA): TGTGCCAGCACCCTTAGTCTGGGGGGGGAGACCCAGTACTTC.

There are a few counts of this clone. This chain links TRBV27 with TRBJ1-5, with a weak D call TRBD1 (6 bases). The CDR3 covers 13 residues. Germline V CDR1 and CDR2: MNHEY, SMNVEV (reference sequence). The V end lost 5 bases, the J end lost 4 bases, and 9 bases lay between the germline ends. This CDR3 reads CASSRQVNQPQHF. The DNA for the CDR3 is TGTGCCAGCAGTCGACAGGTAAATCAGCCCCAGCATTTT.

The rearrangement links TRBV6-5 to TRBJ2-3; 9 bases map to TRBD1. The CDR3 runs to 15 residues. V was pared by 6 bases and J by 3 bases, with 7 bases of the junction left unmatched. Germline lookup yields CDR1 MNHEY and CDR2 SVGAGI. CDR3 region: CASRPGQGRTDTQYF. The CDR3 nucleotides are TGTGCCAGCAGGCCGGGACAGGGTAGAACAGATACGCAGTATTTT.

V usage is TRBV7-2 and J usage is TRBJ1-2; 9 nucleotides agree with TRBD1. The junction had 9 bases not matched to a gene; V was cut back by 1 base and J by 0 bases. The CDR3 is 18 amino acids. Germline V gives CDR1 SGHTA, CDR2 FQGNSA. The CDR3 loop is CASSLEGTGLRANYGYTF. CDR3 sequence (DNA): TGTGCCAGCAGCTTAGAGGGGACAGGGTTGAGAGCTAACTATGGCTACACCTTC.

The CDR3, as DNA: TGCGCCAGCAATCGGACTAGCGGGGGGCCCCAAGAGACCCAGTACTTC. Its translation is CASNRTSGGPQETQYF. The chain uses TRBV10-1 and TRBJ2-5, with 14 bases aligning to TRBD2. The CDR3 covers 16 residues. Losses at the gene ends were 7 bases for V and 1 base for J; bases not matched to a gene: 5. The germline gives CDR1 WNHNN, CDR2 SYGVQD (reference sequence).

The chain couples TRBV28 to TRBJ1-1, with 9 bases lining up with TRBD1. The V gene end was trimmed by 6 bases and the J gene end by 10 bases; junction bases not matched to a gene: 18. Germline CDR1 reads MDHEN; CDR2 reads SYDVKM. The CDR3 contains 16 residues. CDR3 residues: CASRISGTGSNYAAFF. Written as DNA, the CDR3 is TGTGCCAGCAGGATATCCGGGACAGGGTCAAATTACGCAGCTTTCTTT.

The rearrangement links TRBV19 to TRBJ1-5; D call uncertain. This CDR3 is 15 amino acids long. V was pared by 7 bases and J by 0 bases, with 13 bases between. CDR1 and CDR2 from the germline V gene are LNHDA and SQIVND (reference sequence). CDR3 sequence reads: CASISRAHSNQPQHF. As DNA, the CDR3 is TGTGCCAGTATTAGCCGAGCACATAGCAATCAGCCCCAGCATTTT.

As for this clone: Relative to the germline gene, one junction end is altered; a read error may explain this. The CDR3: CASSAEGGVQDF. The CDR3 DNA follows: TGTGCCAGCAGTGCCGAAGGGGGTGTCCAGGACTTC. The chain combines TRBV2 with TRBJ2-7; the D gene is possibly TRBD1 (6 bases). Germline V gene sequence: CDR1 SNHLY, CDR2 FYNNEI. CDR3 length: 12 amino acids. Combining the CDR3 with reference TRBV2 and TRBJ2-7 gives the whole variable domain EPEVTQTPSHQVTQMGQEVILRCVPISNHLYFYWYRQILGQKVEFLVSFYNNEISEKSEIFDDQFSVERPDGSNFTLKIRSTKLEDSAMYFCASSAEGGVQDFGPGTRLTVT.

The chain employs TRBV11-2 and TRBJ1-2; TRBD1 aligns across 7 bases. Losses at the gene ends were 7 bases for V and 4 bases for J; bases not matched to a gene: 9. The CDR3 sequence is 14 residues long. Germline V CDR1 and CDR2: SGHAT, FQNNGV. The DNA of the CDR3 is TGTGCCAGCAACCAAGGGGGCAGGGGCTATGGCTACACCTTC. Translating it yields CASNQGGRGYGYTF.

V is TRBV21-1 and J is TRBJ2-1; the DNA was not compared with TRBD1, the D call given in the table. TRBV21-1 is recorded as a pseudogene. The CDR3 sequence is 14 residues long. In nucleotides, the CDR3 is TGTGCCAGCAGCTACTGTGACAGATACAATGAGCAGTTCTTC. It encodes CASSYCDRYNEQFF.

The CDR3 DNA reads TGTGCCACCCTCCGCGCGCTAGCGGGTGCCTACGAGCAGTACTTC. Encoded protein: CATLRALAGAYEQYF. This chain joins TRBV25-1 and TRBJ2-7; 8 bases align to TRBD2. The CDR3 contains 15 residues. J gave up 2 bases and V 10 bases, and 13 bases lay outside the gene matches. Per germline, CDR1 MGHDK and CDR2 SYGVNS.

The V gene is TRBV9, the J gene TRBJ2-3, with 11 bases matching TRBD2. Trimming at V came to 0 bases and at J to 3 bases, leaving 9 bases not matched to a gene. Per germline, CDR1 SGDLS and CDR2 YYNGEE. The CDR3 has 18 amino acids. This CDR3 is CASSVGGVAGGLTDTQYF. CDR3 bases: TGTGCCAGCAGCGTAGGTGGTGTAGCGGGGGGGCTGACAGATACGCAGTATTTT.

The rearrangement joins TRBV7-9 to TRBJ2-1; 8 bases line up with TRBD1. The junction had 7 bases not matched to a gene; V was cut back by 3 bases and J by 9 bases. This CDR3 comprises 14 residues. The germline CDR1 and CDR2 sequences are SEHNR and FQNEAQ (reference sequence). The CDR3 loop is CASSFLRQGSEQFF. DNA for the CDR3: TGTGCCAGCAGCTTCCTCCGACAGGGGTCTGAGCAGTTCTTC.

This clone was detected only a few times. The chain joins TRBV28 to TRBJ1-2; perhaps TRBD1 as D (5 bases). Germline V gene lookup returns CDR1 MDHEN and CDR2 SYDVKM. V was pared by 6 bases and J by 5 bases, with 13 bases between. This CDR3 is built from 13 residues. CDR3 region: CASSSRGGYGYTF. CDR3 bases: TGTGCCAGCAGCTCCCGCGGGGGGTATGGCTACACCTTC.

The V and J genes are TRBV4-1 and TRBJ1-2; 8 bases are shared with TRBD1. V trimming: 1 base; J trimming: 7 bases; junction bases outside the gene matches: 20. CDR1 is MGHRA, CDR2 YSYEKL, per germline. This CDR3 contains 19 residues. This CDR3 reads CASSQGGGPGTGVFRGYTF. CDR3 bases: TGCGCCAGCAGCCAAGGAGGGGGACCCGGGACAGGTGTTTTCCGTGGCTACACCTTC.

The chain carries TRBV14 and TRBJ2-1; D is uncertain. Between the trimmed V and J ends, which lost 0 bases and 5 bases, there was a span of 11 bases. CDR3 length equals 15 residues. The germline V gene has CDR1 SGHDN and CDR2 FVKESK. The CDR3 nucleotides read TGTGCCAGCAGCCAAGATAAGTGGCGGAACAATGAGCAGTTCTTC. Its protein product is CASSQDKWRNNEQFF.